The 8 T cell receptor beta chains in this list originate from one sample, sequenced in a study of OX40 agonist ivuxolimab in advanced cancers. Assay: immunoSEQ multiplex PCR; the TCRdb copy retains only in-frame clones and omits some. This repertoire shows roughly 50,000 clones, around 80% found once; its top ten account for more than 5.5%. Sequencing used CD4+ or CD8+ T cells sorted from blood, obtained in a trial of the OX40 agonist ivuxolimab. Receptors were obtained from an adult with an advanced solid tumor such as melanoma, head and neck, liver or kidney cancer.

The chain is built from TRBV6-5 and TRBJ2-7; 9 nucleotides line up with TRBD1. The germline V gene encodes CDR1 MNHEY and CDR2 SVGAGI. The CDR3 is made up of 13 amino acids. With 4 bases clipped from V and 6 bases from J, the junction kept 4 bases outside the gene matches. The CDR3, as DNA: TGTGCCAGCAGTTTCACAGGGGGCGGCGAGCAGTACTTC. This sequence encodes CASSFTGGGEQYF.

This rearrangement joins TRBV19 to TRBJ2-1, with D possibly TRBD2 on 6 matching bases. The V end lost 2 bases, the J end lost 2 bases, and 10 bases lay between the germline ends. The CDR3 runs 15 residues. Germline assignment: CDR1 LNHDA and CDR2 SQIVND (reference sequence). The CDR3 DNA sequence: TGTGCCAGTAGTATACGGGACTTAACCTACAATGAGCAGTTCTTC. Translation: CASSIRDLTYNEQFF.

J is TRBJ2-1 and V is TRBV18; TRBD2 agrees at 10 bases. This CDR3 region has 14 residues. CDR1 is KGHSH and CDR2 is LQKENI in the germline V gene. V was clipped by 6 bases and J by 9 bases; unmatched bases: 8. The CDR3 spells CASSPSGSTGEQFF. CDR3 DNA: TGTGCCAGCTCTCCTAGCGGGAGTACGGGTGAGCAGTTCTTC.

The chain has TRBV7-9 and TRBJ1-2, with 7 nucleotides matching TRBD1. CDR1 and CDR2 (germline): SEHNR, FQNEAQ (reference sequence). The CDR3 length is 14 residues. The V and J ends lost 2 bases and 4 bases, in that order; junction bases with no gene match: 4. In DNA form, the CDR3 reads TGTGCCAGCAGCTTACTGGGACAGTTCTATGGCTACACCTTC. Translation gives CASSLLGQFYGYTF.

This chain uses TRBV5-1 with TRBJ2-1, with D tentatively TRBD1 (5 bases). The CDR3 consists of 16 residues. Germline V gene data show CDR1 as SGHRS and CDR2 as YFSETQ. Deletions cut 0 bases from V and 9 bases from J, with 19 bases between. CDR3 DNA sequence: TGCGCCAGCAGCTTGGGGAAGGGGTTTGCGGTACTTGAGCAGTTCTTC. Protein: CASSLGKGFAVLEQFF.

This clone was detected only once. The V and J genes are TRBV5-1 and TRBJ1-1; no firm D call. Germline V gene sequence: CDR1 SGHRS, CDR2 YFSETQ. The CDR3 covers 13 residues. The germline V and J ends were trimmed by 0 bases and 6 bases, with 9 bases remaining between them. The CDR3 reads CASSLETASEAFF. DNA of the CDR3: TGCGCCAGCAGCTTGGAAACGGCGTCTGAAGCTTTCTTT.

This clone was observed once. The V call is TRBV7-9, the J call TRBJ2-5; D might be TRBD1 (6 bases). This CDR3 is 14 amino acids long. V dropped 5 bases and J dropped 5 bases, with 15 bases sitting between them. CDR1 is SEHNR, CDR2 FQNEAQ, per germline (reference sequence). The CDR3 loop reads CASSPSAGAETQYF. The CDR3 DNA sequence: TGTGCCAGCAGCCCTTCAGCAGGGGCGGAGACCCAGTACTTC.

This clone has a handful of counts. The V and J genes are TRBV12-2 and TRBJ2-3; TRBD2 is the table's D call, not checked against the DNA. TRBV12-2 is an annotated pseudogene. This CDR3 has 21 residues. The CDR3 sequence is CASRVKAVRLAGGASTDTQYF. The CDR3 DNA reads TGTGCAAGTCGCGTCAAGGCCGTGCGACTAGCGGGAGGAGCTAGCACAGATACGCAGTATTTT.